The rows below give T cell receptor beta chains drawn from one sample of a study of shared clonotypes between healthy human individuals. The protocol was immunoSEQ multiplex PCR, while the TCRdb copy is restricted to in-frame clones and leaves out a portion. The sample holds 110,000 or so clones; about 67% are singletons and the top ten take under 30%. The sequenced material came from memory CD8+ T cells sorted from blood. These TCRs come from a woman aged 25 to 39 in good health. Both conserved end residues are part of each CDR3. The order of the fields is CDR3 length, clone size, J gene, D gene, V gene, CDR3 DNA, CDR3 protein. A D gene is named only where the DNA matches it firmly. Expanded clones get a size class; other rows say once, few or many, or leave the size out.

14 | NA | TRBJ1-1 | TRBD1 | TRBV25-1 | TGTGCCAGCAGTCAAGCGACAGGGTCGAATGAAGCTTTCTTT | CASSQATGSNEAFF
16 | few | TRBJ2-5 | TRBD2 | TRBV10-1 | TGCGCCAGCAGTGAGATAGCGGGGGTCGACCAAGAGACCCAGTACTTC | CASSEIAGVDQETQYF
15 | few | TRBJ2-5 | TRBD1 | TRBV5-1 | TGCGCCAGCAGCTTGGGCAGGGGGCGCCAAGAGACCCAGTACTTC | CASSLGRGRQETQYF
17 | NA | TRBJ2-3 | TRBD2 | TRBV25-1 | TGTGCCAGCAGCCAAGGAAGACTAGCGGGAGGAGCAGATACGCAGTATTTT | CASSQGRLAGGADTQYF
16 | NA | TRBJ2-5 | NA | TRBV19 | TGTGCCACTCACCAGGTGGCAGGAGTCTACCAGAGCCCCCAGTACTTC | CATHQVAGVYQSPQYF
13 | few | TRBJ1-1 | NA | TRBV30 | TGTGCCTGGAGTCTTCAGGGGTACCCTGAAGCTTTCTTT | CAWSLQGYPEAFF
14 | few | TRBJ1-5 | NA | TRBV28 | TGTGCCAGCAGTTTACGACAGTATAATCAGCCCCAGCATTTT | CASSLRQYNQPQHF
14 | NA | TRBJ1-5 | TRBD1 | TRBV27 | TGTGCCAGCAGCACAGGGGGGATCAATCAGCCCCAGCATTTT | CASSTGGINQPQHF
16 | few | TRBJ2-1 | NA | TRBV6-4 | TGTGCCAGCAGCATGCTGGGCCCCAGCTCCTACAATGAGCAGTTCTTC | CASSMLGPSSYNEQFF
13 | NA | TRBJ2-7 | NA | TRBV19 | TGTGCCAGTAGTATCGGAGCGGCCTACGAGCAGTACTTC | CASSIGAAYEQYF
14 | many | TRBJ2-2 | NA | TRBV25-1 | TGTGCCAGCAGTCAGCAAAGCGACACCGGGGAGCTGTTTTTT | CASSQQSDTGELFF
15 | NA | TRBJ1-5 | NA | TRBV30 | TGTGCCTGGAGTGTACCACAGGACAGCAATCAGCCCCAGCATTTT | CAWSVPQDSNQPQHF
13 | large | TRBJ2-7 | NA | TRBV28 | TGTGCCAGCAGGAAGGGGCCAACCTACGAGCAGTACTTC | CASRKGPTYEQYF
15 | NA | TRBJ2-7 | TRBD1 | TRBV7-8 | TGTGCCAGCAGGCCAGACAGGGCCTCCTCCTACGAGCAGTACTTC | CASRPDRASSYEQYF
14 | NA | TRBJ1-1 | NA | TRBV5-5 | TGTGCCAGCAGCCTGGGCTGGGGTAGCACTGAAGCTTTCTTT | CASSLGWGSTEAFF
12 | NA | TRBJ2-5 | NA | TRBV18 | TGTGCCAGCTCACGTTACCAAGAGACCCAGTACTTC | CASSRYQETQYF
13 | NA | TRBJ2-7 | NA | TRBV5-4 | TGTGCCAGCAGCTTCTCCAGCTCCTACGAGCAGTACTTC | CASSFSSSYEQYF
14 | few | TRBJ2-4 | TRBD1 | TRBV2 | TGTGCCAGCAGTTATCAGGGGGTCTGGGACATTCAGTACTTC | CASSYQGVWDIQYF
16 | few | TRBJ2-1 | NA | TRBV25-1 | TGTGCCAGCAGTGAATTGGGGGGACGGTTATACAATGAGCAGTTCTTC | CASSELGGRLYNEQFF
17 | NA | TRBJ2-1 | TRBD2 | TRBV18 | TGTGCCAGCTCACCACCGGTTTGGACTAGCGGGAACAATGAGCAGTTCTTC | CASSPPVWTSGNNEQFF
15 | NA | TRBJ2-7 | NA | TRBV28 | TGTGCCAGCAGTTCCCCTTTGGGGGGAGTTTACGAGCAGTACTTC | CASSSPLGGVYEQYF
14 | NA | TRBJ2-1 | NA | TRBV6-5 | TGTGCCAGCAGTTACTCGGGTTCTGGGAATGAGCAGTTCTTC | CASSYSGSGNEQFF
15 | NA | TRBJ1-4 | NA | TRBV7-9 | TGTGCCAGCAGCTTAGCTCGGCGGGCTAATGAAAAACTGTTTTTT | CASSLARRANEKLFF
11 | many | TRBJ1-5 | NA | TRBV6-4 | TGTGCCAGCAGACTCAGGGGGCCCCAGCATTTT | CASRLRGPQHF
14 | NA | TRBJ2-7 | NA | TRBV14 | TGTGCCAGCAGCAACGCCCTTTGGGCCTACGAGCAGTACTTC | CASSNALWAYEQYF
15 | NA | TRBJ2-7 | NA | TRBV28 | TGTGCCAGCAGTTTATTCGGCAGGGCGTCTTACGAGCAGTACTTC | CASSLFGRASYEQYF
16 | NA | TRBJ1-1 | NA | TRBV5-1 | TGCGCCAGCAGCTTGGCCAGGAAAGGGGTTGACACTGAAGCTTTCTTT | CASSLARKGVDTEAFF
14 | NA | TRBJ1-2 | NA | TRBV5-1 | TGCGCCAGCAGCTTGATACCAGCTAACTATGGCTACACCTTC | CASSLIPANYGYTF
13 | many | TRBJ1-2 | TRBD1 | TRBV2 | TGTGCCAGCATGAGGGACAGGGTGCGTGGCTACACCTTC | CASMRDRVRGYTF
13 | NA | TRBJ1-1 | NA | TRBV29-1 | TGCAGCGTTCAGTCGAGGGTGTTATCTGAAGCTTTCTTT | CSVQSRVLSEAFF
14 | NA | TRBJ2-1 | TRBD2 | TRBV13 | TGTGCCAGCCAACTAGCGGGAGTGTTCAATGAGCAGTTCTTC | CASQLAGVFNEQFF
12 | few | TRBJ1-1 | TRBD1 | TRBV28 | TGTGCCAGCAGCAACAGGGGACTTGAAGCTTTCTTT | CASSNRGLEAFF
15 | NA | TRBJ1-4 | NA | TRBV2 | TGTGCCAGCAGTGATTATAGAACTCGTAATGAAAAACTGTTTTTT | CASSDYRTRNEKLFF
14 | few | TRBJ2-7 | NA | TRBV4-2 | TGTGCCAGCAGCCAAGAGAGAGGTTCCTACGAGCAGTACTTC | CASSQERGSYEQYF
16 | NA | TRBJ2-1 | TRBD2 | TRBV10-2 | TGCGCCAGCAGTGAGGGGACTAGCGGGATCTACAATGAGCAGTTCTTC | CASSEGTSGIYNEQFF
15 | NA | TRBJ2-7 | TRBD2 | TRBV5-1 | TGCGCCAGCAGCTTTAGCGGGACGAGCTCCTACGAGCAGTACTTC | CASSFSGTSSYEQYF
13 | NA | TRBJ1-2 | TRBD1 | TRBV27 | TGTGCCAGCAGTGAAGGGGGCGACTATGGCTACACCTTC | CASSEGGDYGYTF
17 | NA | TRBJ2-1 | TRBD2 | TRBV30 | TGTGCCTGGCATCTAGCGGGAGGAGGCAAGGGTTACAATGAGCAGTTCTTC | CAWHLAGGGKGYNEQFF
12 | NA | TRBJ2-7 | NA | TRBV5-4 | TGTGCCAGCAGCTTGGGCACCTACGAGCAGTACTTC | CASSLGTYEQYF
15 | NA | TRBJ1-5 | NA | TRBV19 | TGTGCCAGTAGTATCTGGGCAGGCGGCAATCAGCCCCAGCATTTT | CASSIWAGGNQPQHF
14 | many | TRBJ1-4 | NA | TRBV4-2 | TGTGCCAGCAGCCACGGACGGGACGCTGAAAAACTGTTTTTT | CASSHGRDAEKLFF